The 24 T cell receptor beta chains below all came from one sample that was sequenced in a study of blood T cell repertoires in COVID-19. Sequencing used immunoSEQ multiplex PCR; TCRdb keeps in-frame clones, though not all of them. The data hold 250,000 to 350,000 clones, with 86% observed a single time. The sequencing input was peripheral blood. All receptors come from a woman younger than 45 with active or convalescent COVID-19.

The V and J genes are TRBV6-5 and TRBJ1-1, with D possibly TRBD1 on 6 matching bases. The V end was cut by 5 bases, the J end by 11 bases, with 15 bases between. The CDR3 has 12 amino acids. Germline loops: CDR1 MNHEY, CDR2 SVGAGI. The CDR3 nucleotides read TGTGCCAGCAGTCCGTCAGGGGACAAGGCTTTCTTT. This translates into CASSPSGDKAFF.

This rearrangement joins TRBV4-2 to TRBJ2-7; D possibly corresponds to TRBD1 (6 bases). V lost 0 bases to trimming and J lost 4 bases, with 16 bases between them. From germline, CDR1 is LGHNA and CDR2 YNFKEQ. CDR3 size: 16 residues. The CDR3, as DNA: TGTGCCAGCAGCCAAGATAAGGGGGACGCTACGTACGAGCAGTACTTC. Translated: CASSQDKGDATYEQYF.

This clone was seen a handful of times. This rearrangement joins TRBV6-2 or TRBV6-3 to TRBJ1-2; the D is unclear. Trimming shortened V by 6 bases and J by 0 bases, and 17 bases separated the two germline ends. Germline CDR1 and CDR2: MNHEY and SVGEGT. The CDR3 loop spans 16 amino acids. The chain's CDR3 is CASSLPRTPTNYGYTF. CDR3 sequence (DNA): TGTGCCAGCAGCCTCCCCCGAACACCCACTAACTATGGCTACACCTTC.

The V and J genes are TRBV4-3 and TRBJ1-2; 8 nucleotides agree with TRBD1. Germline trimming cut 3 bases from V and 4 bases from J; bases unmatched to any gene: 7. The germline gives CDR1 LGHNA, CDR2 YSLEER. This CDR3 has 15 residues. The CDR3 loop is CASSQENDRGYGYTF. The CDR3 coding sequence is TGCGCCAGCAGCCAGGAAAACGACAGGGGCTATGGCTACACCTTC.

For this clone: The junction differs from germline at one of its ends, possibly a read error. The genes are TRBV15 and TRBJ2-4, with D possibly being TRBD1 (5 bases). The germline CDR1 and CDR2 sequences are LNHNV and YYDKDF (reference sequence). This CDR3 is built from 11 residues. The DNA for the CDR3 is TGTGCCACCAGCAGAGGGACAATTCGGCACTTC. Its protein is CATSRGTIRHF.

The chain is built from TRBV18 and TRBJ1-4; D is perhaps TRBD1 (6 bases). Germline V gene lookup returns CDR1 KGHSH and CDR2 LQKENI. With 0 bases removed from V and 7 bases from J, the gap between germline ends came to 12 bases. The CDR3 is made up of 15 amino acids. This CDR3 is CASSPPGTRGEKLFF. The CDR3 region has the DNA TGTGCCAGCTCACCACCAGGGACACGGGGTGAAAAACTGTTTTTT.

This clone was counted a single time. The rearrangement uses TRBV4-3 and TRBJ1-4; 8 bases fit TRBD1. Germline CDR1 is LGHNA and CDR2 is YSLEER. The CDR3 sequence is 15 residues long. V was pared by 5 bases and J by 3 bases, with 5 bases of the junction left unmatched. For the CDR3, the DNA is TGCGCCAGCAGCATAACAGGGGGGCCTAATGAAAAACTGTTTTTT. Translating gives CASSITGGPNEKLFF.

The CDR3 coding sequence is TGTGCCAGCAGTTTCTGGACAGGGTTGGATCAGCCCCAGCATTTT. Translation: CASSFWTGLDQPQHF. This chain uses TRBV28 with TRBJ1-5; TRBD1 matches at 8 bases. The trim removed 3 bases at V and 5 bases at J, leaving 6 bases unmatched. The CDR3 totals 15 residues. Germline lookup yields CDR1 MDHEN and CDR2 SYDVKM.

V is TRBV4-3 and J is TRBJ1-1, with 8 bases fitting TRBD1. The CDR3 is 15 amino acids. V trimming: 1 base; J trimming: 5 bases; junction bases outside the gene matches: 6. From germline, CDR1 is LGHNA and CDR2 YSLEER. CDR3 nucleotides: TGCGCCAGCAGCCAAGGTCACAGGGGGTTTACTGAAGCTTTCTTT. It encodes CASSQGHRGFTEAFF.

The chain carries TRBV11-3 and TRBJ2-7; no definite D call. Trimming stripped 0 bases from V and 3 bases from J, with 6 bases between. CDR3 size: 13 residues. Germline values: CDR1 SGHNT, CDR2 YENEEA. In DNA form, the CDR3 reads TGTGCCAGCAGCTTAGAATCGAGCTACGAGCAGTACTTC. Translating it yields CASSLESSYEQYF. Variable domain in full (rest from reference TRBV11-3 and TRBJ2-7): EAGVVQSPRYKIIEKKQPVAFWCNPISGHNTLYWYLQNLGQGPELLIRYENEEAVDDSQLPKDRFSAERLKGVDSTLKIQPAELGDSAVYLCASSLESSYEQYFGPGTRLTVT.

The chain is built from TRBV19 and TRBJ1-5; 8 bases agree with TRBD1. The CDR3 is 16 residues long. V shed 3 bases and J 7 bases; nucleotides not matched to a gene: 11. Germline V gene lookup returns CDR1 LNHDA and CDR2 SQIVND (reference sequence). CDR3 sequence reads: CASSMVPTGGGQPQHF. The CDR3 nucleotides are TGTGCCAGTAGTATGGTCCCTACAGGGGGGGGACAGCCCCAGCATTTT.

The rearrangement links TRBV29-1 to TRBJ1-1; a possible D gene is TRBD1 (5 bases). V gave up 2 bases and J gave up 11 bases, with 15 bases separating them. There are 12 residues in the CDR3. CDR1 SQVTM and CDR2 ANQGSEA come from the germline V gene. The CDR3 DNA is TGCAGCGTTGAATCGGTTGGGGGGAACGCTTTCTTT. Translated: CSVESVGGNAFF.

The chain links TRBV7-3 to TRBJ2-2, with a weak D call TRBD2 (6 bases). In germline, CDR1 is SGHTA, CDR2 FQGTGA. V was clipped by 7 bases and J by 5 bases, with 14 bases between them. This CDR3 contains 14 residues. CDR3 sequence: CASKSGSETGELFF. CDR3 nucleotides: TGTGCCAGCAAGAGCGGGTCGGAGACCGGGGAGCTGTTTTTT.

The V and J genes are TRBV29-1 and TRBJ1-1; 7 bases map to TRBD1. V gave up 5 bases and J gave up 8 bases; unmatched junction bases: 17. CDR1 and CDR2 from the germline V gene are SQVTM and ANQGSEA. This CDR3 has 15 amino acids. CDR3 bases: TGCAGCGTTCAGGGGGTGCTCGGACTGGAAAAGGAAGCTTTCTTT. Translation gives CSVQGVLGLEKEAFF.

The chain couples TRBV10-3 to TRBJ1-3; the D gene is possibly TRBD1 (6 bases). Germline V gene lookup returns CDR1 ENHRY and CDR2 SYGVKD. The V end lost 4 bases, the J end lost 0 bases, and 16 bases lay between the germline ends. The CDR3 consists of 17 residues. The CDR3 DNA is TGTGCCATCAGTGCACAACCCGGACAGAGCTCTGGAAACACCATATATTTT. Translating gives CAISAQPGQSSGNTIYF.

The chain recombines TRBV3-1 (or the pseudogene TRBV3-2) with TRBJ1-6, with TRBD1 matching 9 bases. CDR3 length: 14 residues. The germline V gene has CDR1 LGHDT and CDR2 YNNKEL (reference sequence). The V and J ends lost 8 bases and 10 bases, in that order; junction bases with no gene match: 9. CDR3 sequence: CASAAQGARSPLHF. DNA for the CDR3: TGTGCCAGCGCTGCACAGGGGGCTAGGTCACCCCTCCACTTT.

V gene TRBV5-6 combines with J gene TRBJ1-1, with unresolved D. Germline V CDR1 and CDR2: SGHDT, YYEEEE. V lost 2 bases to trimming and J lost 1 base, with 6 bases between them. The CDR3 totals 13 residues. CDR3 loop: CASSFPGNTEAFF. The CDR3 DNA reads as TGTGCCAGCAGCTTCCCGGGGAACACTGAAGCTTTCTTT.

The chain has TRBV2 and TRBJ1-2, with D unresolved. The CDR3 has 15 residues. Germline V lookup: CDR1 SNHLY, CDR2 FYNNEI. Trimming cost V 4 bases and J 8 bases, with 20 bases left between them. For the CDR3, the DNA is TGTGCCAGCAGTGTTATGAGGGCCGTAGCGAAGGGCTACACCTTC. It specifies CASSVMRAVAKGYTF.

The V gene is TRBV11-1, the J gene TRBJ1-1; D not resolved. CDR1 is SGHAT and CDR2 is FQDESV in the germline V gene (reference sequence). CDR3 length: 12 residues. Trimming took 5 bases from V and 10 from J, leaving 14 bases between them. In nucleotides, the CDR3 is TGTGCCAGCAGCCCCCTGGAACAGAGAGCTTTCTTT. Protein: CASSPLEQRAFF.

The chain carries TRBV19 and TRBJ1-2; D may be TRBD1 (5 bases). Germline lookup yields CDR1 LNHDA and CDR2 SQIVND (reference sequence). V was trimmed by 5 bases and J by 1 base, leaving 11 bases between them. There are 14 residues in the CDR3. The CDR3 bases are TGTGCCAGTAGTCCCGGACACCTTAACTATGGCTACACCTTC. Amino acids: CASSPGHLNYGYTF.

V is TRBV18 and J is TRBJ2-5; 7 bases map to TRBD1. The CDR3 consists of 15 residues. Per germline, CDR1 KGHSH and CDR2 LQKENI. V lost 3 bases to trimming and J lost 3 bases; unmatched junction nucleotides: 7. The CDR3 nucleotides are TGTGCCAGCTCACCCCAAACAGGGGTGGAAGAGACCCAGTACTTC. This encodes CASSPQTGVEETQYF.

The chain joins TRBV6-2 or TRBV6-3 to TRBJ2-5; D gene unclear. Germline assignment: CDR1 MNHEY and CDR2 SVGEGT. V lost 6 bases and J 2 bases, leaving 10 bases between the germline ends. This CDR3 is built from 13 residues. CDR3 DNA sequence: TGTGCCAGCAGACCTAATGAGCAAGAGACCCAGTACTTC. Protein sequence: CASRPNEQETQYF.

This clone has a handful of counts. The same CDR3 can be traced to other DNA sequences in this sample. V usage is TRBV7-2 and J usage is TRBJ2-2; 7 bases are a match to TRBD1. The CDR3 totals 16 residues. The ends lost 1 base at V and 2 bases at J; junction bases unmatched: 4. Looked up from germline, CDR1 is SGHTA and CDR2 is FQGNSA. CDR3 region: CASSLVGGVNTGELFF. Written as DNA, the CDR3 is TGTGCCAGCAGCTTAGTAGGGGGCGTCAACACCGGGGAGCTGTTTTTT.

The V call is TRBV5-4, the J call TRBJ2-2; D remains ambiguous. Germline V gene lookup returns CDR1 SGHNT and CDR2 YYREEE (reference sequence). The CDR3 loop spans 14 amino acids. The germline V and J ends were trimmed by 3 bases and 2 bases, with 8 bases remaining between them. The CDR3 sequence: CASSSQSNTGELFF. In DNA form, the CDR3 reads TGTGCCAGCAGCTCACAGAGTAACACCGGGGAGCTGTTTTTT.